Listed here are 25 T cell receptor beta chains from one sample, sequenced in a study of OX40 agonist ivuxolimab in advanced cancers. Here immunoSEQ multiplex PCR was the method, and the copy in TCRdb shows in-frame clones only, minus some. The sample lists over 65,000 clones, 85% occurring once. Sequencing was performed on CD4+ or CD8+ T cells sorted from blood, taken in a trial of the OX40 agonist ivuxolimab. The receptors originated from an adult with an advanced solid tumor such as melanoma, head and neck, liver or kidney cancer.

The gene calls are TRBV5-4 and TRBJ2-4; 7 bases map to TRBD2. Looked up from germline, CDR1 is SGHNT and CDR2 is YYREEE (reference sequence). The CDR3 contains 16 residues. The V gene end was trimmed by 0 bases and the J gene end by 1 base; junction bases not matched to a gene: 4. For the CDR3, the DNA is TGTGCCAGCAGCTTGGTGGGAGGGCCGGCCAAAAACATTCAGTACTTC. Translated, it gives CASSLVGGPAKNIQYF.

This clone was recorded once. The chain joins TRBV5-1 to TRBJ2-3; unclear D gene. The CDR3 consists of 14 residues. Germline lookup yields CDR1 SGHRS and CDR2 YFSETQ. Trimming removed 5 bases at V and 1 base at J, with 11 bases between. The CDR3 spells CASSSDPGTDTQYF. DNA for the CDR3: TGCGCCAGCAGTTCAGATCCGGGCACAGATACGCAGTATTTT.

Only a few counts were recorded for this clone. The rearrangement joins TRBV9 to TRBJ2-5; 12 nucleotides agree with TRBD1. From germline, CDR1 is SGDLS and CDR2 YYNGEE. Trimming took 4 bases from V and 1 from J; bases not matched to a gene: 5. This CDR3 is built from 16 residues. CDR3 nucleotide sequence: TGTGCCAGCAGCCCTGGGACAGGGGGCCTCCAAGAGACCCAGTACTTC. It encodes CASSPGTGGLQETQYF.

The rearrangement joins TRBV10-3 to TRBJ2-7; no clear D. Trimming pared 4 bases from V and 5 bases from J, leaving 12 bases between. This CDR3 has 13 residues. CDR1 ENHRY and CDR2 SYGVKD come from the germline V gene. The CDR3 reads CAISGTGYHEQYF. Written as DNA, the CDR3 is TGTGCCATCAGTGGGACGGGTTATCACGAGCAGTACTTC.

The chain carries TRBV28 and TRBJ1-4; D uncertain. Germline V gene lookup returns CDR1 MDHEN and CDR2 SYDVKM. The CDR3 length is 15 residues. V was trimmed by 5 bases and J by 5 bases, leaving 15 bases between them. The CDR3 is CASSRSGVGNEKLFF. The CDR3 DNA sequence: TGTGCCAGCAGTAGATCGGGAGTAGGAAATGAAAAACTGTTTTTT.

The chain links TRBV30 to TRBJ1-4, with TRBD1 matching 8 bases. The CDR3 has 14 amino acids. Unmatched junction bases numbered 5, after V lost 6 bases and J lost 2 bases. Germline V gene sequence: CDR1 GTSNPN, CDR2 SVGIG (reference sequence). The CDR3 spells CACGTGGTNEKLFF. The CDR3 nucleotides are TGTGCCTGTGGGACAGGTGGGACTAATGAAAAACTGTTTTTT.

Relative to its sample, this clone is medium-sized (0.01 to 0.1%). The rearrangement links TRBV10-1 to TRBJ1-2; 7 nucleotides match TRBD1. This CDR3 has 13 amino acids. With 9 bases clipped from V and 4 bases from J, the junction kept 8 bases outside the gene matches. Per germline, CDR1 WNHNN and CDR2 SYGVQD (reference sequence). The CDR3 is CARYRGLAYGYTF. The DNA of the CDR3 is TGCGCCAGGTACAGGGGTCTGGCCTATGGCTACACCTTC.

This chain links TRBV30 with TRBJ2-1, with unresolved D. This CDR3 spans 11 amino acids. The V end was cut by 4 bases, the J end by 7 bases, with 8 bases between. CDR1 is GTSNPN and CDR2 is SVGIG in the germline V gene (reference sequence). The CDR3 here is CAWTAANEQFF. The CDR3 DNA reads TGTGCCTGGACGGCAGCGAATGAGCAGTTCTTC.

The chain couples TRBV7-9 to TRBJ2-7, with D hard to call. V lost 0 bases, J lost 0 bases, and 6 bases lay in between. Per germline, CDR1 SEHNR and CDR2 FQNEAQ (reference sequence). The CDR3 is made up of 14 amino acids. The CDR3 region is CASSLAQSSYEQYF. CDR3 nucleotides: TGTGCCAGCAGCTTAGCACAGAGCTCCTACGAGCAGTACTTC.

The CDR3 loop reads CASTIGTASNQPQHF. The CDR3, as DNA: TGTGCCAGCACCATAGGGACAGCCAGCAATCAGCCCCAGCATTTT. J is TRBJ1-5 and V is TRBV6-5; 7 nucleotides match TRBD1. Germline-derived CDR1 and CDR2 are MNHEY and SVGAGI. V lost 7 bases and J lost 1; bases outside the gene matches: 7. The CDR3 is 15 amino acids.

The chain joins TRBV6-5 to TRBJ2-7; 8 bases are a match to TRBD1. Germline trimming cut 5 bases from V and 4 bases from J; bases unmatched to any gene: 10. The CDR3 loop spans 15 amino acids. Germline V gives CDR1 MNHEY, CDR2 SVGAGI. For the CDR3, the DNA is TGTGCCAGCAGTCCGACAGGGGCCATCCTTTACGAGCAGTACTTC. Protein product: CASSPTGAILYEQYF.

V is TRBV19 and J is TRBJ1-5; D may be TRBD1 (6 bases). The V and J ends lost 7 bases and 7 bases respectively, with 14 bases between them. In germline, CDR1 is LNHDA, CDR2 SQIVND (reference sequence). This CDR3 is 13 amino acids long. This CDR3 reads CASNSDSQQPQHF. The CDR3 nucleotides read TGTGCCAGTAATTCGGACAGTCAGCAGCCCCAGCATTTT.

In its sample, this clone was seen a few times. The chain joins TRBV7-2 to TRBJ2-1; D not certain. CDR1 and CDR2 (germline): SGHTA, FQGNSA. Trimming left V 1 base short and J 5 bases short, with 12 bases between. This CDR3 spans 15 amino acids. The CDR3 is CASSLELYNNNEQFF. The CDR3 DNA reads TGTGCCAGCAGCTTAGAATTGTACAACAACAATGAGCAGTTCTTC.

CDR3 sequence: CASSYQYTDTQYF. The CDR3 DNA follows: TGTGCCAGCAGTTATCAGTACACAGATACGCAGTATTTT. The chain recombines TRBV27 with TRBJ2-3; the D is unclear. CDR1 and CDR2 (germline): MNHEY, SMNVEV (reference sequence). CDR3 length: 13 residues. V was shortened by 4 bases and J by 2 bases, with 7 bases between the two germline ends.

The J gene is TRBJ1-4, the V gene TRBV11-1; 8 bases are shared with TRBD1. V trimming: 5 bases; J trimming: 8 bases; junction bases outside the gene matches: 7. The germline V gene has CDR1 SGHAT and CDR2 FQDESV (reference sequence). CDR3 length: 14 amino acids. The CDR3 loop is CASSPGQGAEKLFF. The CDR3 DNA is TGTGCCAGCAGCCCCGGGCAGGGGGCCGAAAAACTGTTTTTT.

J is TRBJ2-3 and V is TRBV6-5; D remains ambiguous. The CDR3 length is 16 residues. Germline CDR1 and CDR2: MNHEY and SVGAGI. V lost 3 bases and J 2 bases, leaving 15 bases between the germline ends. The CDR3 DNA is TGTGCCAGCAGTTATGCCGGAGTAGGTTACACAGATACGCAGTATTTT. Residues: CASSYAGVGYTDTQYF.

This chain connects TRBV19 to TRBJ2-1, with D unresolved. V lost 0 bases and J lost 7, with 10 bases in between. This CDR3 has 14 residues. From germline, CDR1 is LNHDA and CDR2 SQIVND (reference sequence). The CDR3 DNA reads TGTGCCAGTAGTATAGATCGTGCCCGGAATGAGCAGTTCTTC. This sequence encodes CASSIDRARNEQFF.

The gene calls are TRBV28 and TRBJ2-5, with TRBD2 as a possible D gene (7 bases). Trimming stripped 6 bases from V and 8 bases from J, with 16 bases between. The length of the CDR3 is 13 residues. Germline CDR1 and CDR2: MDHEN and SYDVKM. CDR3 in amino acids: CASRPGPGGTQYF. The CDR3 bases are TGTGCCAGCAGACCGGGGCCGGGGGGCACCCAGTACTTC.

The chain uses TRBV10-3 and TRBJ2-3, with D tentatively TRBD2 (5 bases). The germline gives CDR1 ENHRY, CDR2 SYGVKD. The CDR3 has 13 residues. The ends were cut back, 6 bases at V and 1 base at J, with 8 bases in the middle. The CDR3 loop is CAIRLGGTDTQYF. The CDR3 coding sequence is TGTGCCATCAGACTAGGTGGCACAGATACGCAGTATTTT.

J is TRBJ2-2 and V is TRBV4-1, with 8 bases aligning to TRBD1. The junction had 11 bases not matched to a gene; V was cut back by 1 base and J by 1 base. The CDR3 consists of 19 residues. Germline CDR1 reads MGHRA; CDR2 reads YSYEKL. Here the CDR3 reads CASSQVPAGGILNTGELFF. The CDR3 DNA is TGCGCCAGCAGCCAAGTTCCCGCAGGGGGCATCCTGAACACCGGGGAGCTGTTTTTT.

The chain uses TRBV10-1 and TRBJ2-7; D call uncertain. The V gene lost 4 bases and the J gene lost 5 bases, with 12 bases spanning the gap. The CDR3 contains 13 residues. CDR1 and CDR2 (germline): WNHNN, SYGVQD (reference sequence). In nucleotides, the CDR3 is TGCGCCAGCAGTGTAAGTGTACCGGACGAGCAGTACTTC. It codes for CASSVSVPDEQYF.

For the CDR3, the DNA is TGTGCCAGCGGCCGGGGACAGAACTACGAGCAGTACTTC. It yields the protein CASGRGQNYEQYF. J is TRBJ2-7 and V is TRBV6-5, with 7 bases identical to TRBD1. Germline V CDR1 and CDR2: MNHEY, SVGAGI. This CDR3 has 13 residues. V lost 8 bases to trimming and J lost 3 bases; unmatched junction nucleotides: 7.

This rearrangement joins TRBV5-4 to TRBJ2-7, with 12 nucleotides matching TRBD2. The CDR3 covers 16 residues. Per the germline V gene, CDR1 is SGHNT and CDR2 is YYREEE (reference sequence). The junction had 5 bases not matched to a gene; V was cut back by 2 bases and J by 2 bases. The CDR3 sequence is CASSFRLAGDPYEQYF. As DNA, the CDR3 is TGTGCCAGCAGCTTTAGACTAGCGGGAGACCCCTACGAGCAGTACTTC.

This chain links TRBV19 with TRBJ2-1; 11 nucleotides agree with TRBD1. Germline trimming cut 4 bases from V and 12 bases from J; bases unmatched to any gene: 8. The CDR3 consists of 14 residues. CDR1 LNHDA and CDR2 SQIVND come from the germline V gene (reference sequence). CDR3 nucleotide sequence: TGTGCCAGTAGTACAGGACAGGGGGCAGAAGTGCAGTTCTTC. Amino acid sequence: CASSTGQGAEVQFF. Combining the CDR3 with reference TRBV19 and TRBJ2-1 gives the whole variable domain DGGITQSPKYLFRKEGQNVTLSCEQNLNHDAMYWYRQDPGQGLRLIYYSQIVNDFQKGDIAEGYSVSREKKESFPLTVTSAQKNPTAFYLCASSTGQGAEVQFFGPGTRLTVL.

The CDR3 loop reads CASSSRQRSETQYF. CDR3 in DNA: TGTGCCAGCAGCTCCCGACAGAGATCAGAGACCCAGTACTTC. The chain recombines TRBV7-2 with TRBJ2-5; the D gene is possibly TRBD1 (5 bases). The CDR3 is 14 amino acids. The V end was cut by 4 bases, the J end by 4 bases, with 13 bases between. Germline V gives CDR1 SGHTA, CDR2 FQGNSA. The full variable domain, with the rest looked up from reference TRBV7-2 and TRBJ2-5, is GAGVSQSPSNKVTEKGKDVELRCDPISGHTALYWYRQSLGQGLEFLIYFQGNSAPDKSGLPSDRFSAERTGGSVSTLTIQRTQQEDSAVYLCASSSRQRSETQYFGPGTRLLVL.